Described below is a single T cell receptor beta chain sequence and its context. Antigen specificity is unknown. TCRdb's copy holds only in-frame clones and misses some; the assay was immunoSEQ multiplex PCR. Of some 90,000 clones in the sample, 80% to 95% were seen once. There are 16 residues in the CDR3. Germline V lookup: CDR1 LGHNA, CDR2 YNFKEQ. V shed 1 base, J shed 1 base, and the junction held 5 bases outside the gene matches. This sample stems from a study of graft-versus-host responses after intestinal transplantation. Study-level background: Isolated intestinal, liver-intestinal, or multivisceral transplants were what recipients had. Once they had received anti-thymocyte globulin induction, all recipients took tacrolimus and steroids for around 3 years. Study results and caveats: When patients had graft-donor T cell macrochimerism, their allografts held high graft-versus-host to host-versus-graft clonal ratios. Marrow from the recipient contained GvH clones, some of which had appeared first in ileum or blood.

The material was unstimulated CD8+ T cells sorted from spleen or lymph node cells, obtained before transplant. The rearrangement links TRBV4-2 to TRBJ2-7, with 9 bases matching TRBD1. The clonotype was recovered from a human donor who was the organ donor for an intestinal transplant. CDR3 nucleotides: TGTGCCAGCAGCCAAGCTGGGACAGGGATTTCCTACGAGCAGTACTTC. Its protein is CASSQAGTGISYEQYF.